This T cell receptor beta chain emerged from a study of human T cells and chemical hapten exposure. The CDR3 is 16 residues long. In germline, CDR1 is SGHVS, CDR2 FQNEAQ. The V and J ends lost 5 bases and 2 bases, in that order; junction bases with no gene match: 4. In TCRdb, the RACE reads were re-called with MiXCR into one record per CDR3 protein. This table has 270,000 or so distinct CDR3 sequences, roughly 7.7% appearing once. Time point described: pre-sensitization, week 0. The treatment denotes: therapeutic diphenylcyclopropenone sensitization with weekly scalp DPC. The chain uses TRBV7-8 and TRBJ2-5; 14 bases fit TRBD2. The source was whole blood, collected in connection with sensitization to the hapten diphenylcyclopropenone (DPC). The receptor's source is a man aged 18 to 30 with alopecia areata. Some clones in this sample may be carry-over from other donors' samples. The CDR3 protein is CASSHGLAGGQETQYF. The CDR3 DNA sequence: TGTGCCAGCAGCCATGGACTAGCGGGGGGACAAGAGACCCAGTACTTC.